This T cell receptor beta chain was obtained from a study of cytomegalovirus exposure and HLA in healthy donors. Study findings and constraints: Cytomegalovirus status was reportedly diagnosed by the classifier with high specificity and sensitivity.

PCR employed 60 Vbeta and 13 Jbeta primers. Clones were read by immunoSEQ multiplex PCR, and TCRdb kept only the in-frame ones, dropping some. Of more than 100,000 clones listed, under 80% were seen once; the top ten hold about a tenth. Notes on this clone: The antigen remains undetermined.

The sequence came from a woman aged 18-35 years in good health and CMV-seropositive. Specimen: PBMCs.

CDR3 residues: CASSAGTARNTIYF. CDR3 sequence (DNA): TGTGCCAGCAGCGCCGGGACAGCCAGAAACACCATATATTTT. The rearrangement links TRBV6-5 to TRBJ1-3; 7 bases line up with TRBD1. The CDR3 covers 14 residues. V dropped 6 bases and J dropped 5; count of bases not matched to a gene: 7. The germline CDR1 and CDR2 sequences are MNHEY and SVGAGI.